This T cell receptor (beta chain) was recorded in a study of cytomegalovirus exposure and HLA in healthy donors. Study in general: Genetic ancestry analysis placed approximately 78% of the 398 donors that were genotyped in the Caucasian-associated cluster.

The CDR3 has 16 amino acids. J was trimmed by 4 bases and V by 4 bases; bases with no gene match: 2. Germline-derived CDR1 and CDR2 are MNHEY and SVGAGI. A few counts support this clone. It was with 60 Vbeta and 13 Jbeta primers that the PCR ran. The table came from immunoSEQ multiplex PCR; TCRdb's copy has only in-frame clones and leaves some out. The repertoire holds some 150,000 clones, with about four fifths as singletons. The sequence was collected from a male donor in good health and CMV-seronegative. The sequenced material came from PBMCs. The chain employs TRBV6-5 and TRBJ2-3, with TRBD2 matching 16 bases. In DNA form, the CDR3 reads TGTGCCAGCAGTTGGGGACTAGCGGGAGGGGCAGATACGCAGTATTTT. Translating gives CASSWGLAGGADTQYF.